This T cell receptor (beta chain) was sequenced for a study of blood T cells in healthy people across ages. Study outcomes and limitations: Diversity was higher, and naive CD4+ cells more numerous, in long-lived donors than in aged donors. Investigators viewed diversity estimates from one million T cells as underestimates, the study reported. A roughly linear fall in TCR beta diversity per million T cells was seen with increasing age.

The CDR3 consists of 16 residues. Trimming pared 5 bases from V and 8 bases from J, leaving 22 bases between. Germline CDR1 SGHVS, CDR2 FNYEAQ. Primed by a sample-barcoded 5' primer and a J-beta primer mix, a second PCR proceeded for 7 to 11 cycles. TCRdb independently ran MiXCR on the 5' RACE reads; one entry per CDR3 protein. The sample shows over 600,000 distinct CDR3 sequences, 46% of them seen only once. Points on this clonotype: Its specificity is unknown.

The source is a man older than 75 in good health. The sequencing sample was made of blood. This chain links TRBV7-6 with TRBJ2-1; tentatively, D is TRBD2 (6 bases). The CDR3: CASSRSGTSSSHEQFF. The CDR3 coding sequence is TGTGCCAGCAGCCGCTCCGGGACTTCGAGCAGTCATGAGCAGTTCTTC.